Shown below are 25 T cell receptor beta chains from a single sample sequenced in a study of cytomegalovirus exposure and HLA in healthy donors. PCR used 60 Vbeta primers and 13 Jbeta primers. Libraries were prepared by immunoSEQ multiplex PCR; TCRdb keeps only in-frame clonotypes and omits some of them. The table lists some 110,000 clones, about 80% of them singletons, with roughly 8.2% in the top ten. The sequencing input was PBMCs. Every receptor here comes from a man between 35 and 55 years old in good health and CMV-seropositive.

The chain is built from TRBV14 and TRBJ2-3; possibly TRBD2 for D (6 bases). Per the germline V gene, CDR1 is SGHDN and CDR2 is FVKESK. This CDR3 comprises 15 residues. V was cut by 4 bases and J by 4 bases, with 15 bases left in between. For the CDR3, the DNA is TGTGCCAGCAGCCCCCTGGAGGGGTTCCCAGATACGCAGTATTTT. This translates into CASSPLEGFPDTQYF.

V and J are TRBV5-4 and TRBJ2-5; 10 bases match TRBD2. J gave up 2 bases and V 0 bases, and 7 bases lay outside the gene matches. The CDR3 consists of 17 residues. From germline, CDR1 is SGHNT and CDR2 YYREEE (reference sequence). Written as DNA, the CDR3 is TGTGCCAGCAGCTTGGGGTTAGCGGGGGGACCTCAAGAGACCCAGTACTTC. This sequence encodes CASSLGLAGGPQETQYF.

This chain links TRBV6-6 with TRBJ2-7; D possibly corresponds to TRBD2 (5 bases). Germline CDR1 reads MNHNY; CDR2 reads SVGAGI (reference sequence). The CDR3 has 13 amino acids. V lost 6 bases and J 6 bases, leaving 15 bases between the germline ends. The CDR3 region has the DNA TGTGCCAGCAGCCACGGGGAGAGAGGCGAGCAGTACTTC. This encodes CASSHGERGEQYF.

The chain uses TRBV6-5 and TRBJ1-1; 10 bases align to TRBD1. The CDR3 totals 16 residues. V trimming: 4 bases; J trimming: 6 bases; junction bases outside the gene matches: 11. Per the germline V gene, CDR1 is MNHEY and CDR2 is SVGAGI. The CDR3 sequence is CASSSDRGRGGAEAFF. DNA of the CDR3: TGTGCCAGCAGTTCCGACAGGGGGCGGGGGGGCGCTGAAGCTTTCTTT.

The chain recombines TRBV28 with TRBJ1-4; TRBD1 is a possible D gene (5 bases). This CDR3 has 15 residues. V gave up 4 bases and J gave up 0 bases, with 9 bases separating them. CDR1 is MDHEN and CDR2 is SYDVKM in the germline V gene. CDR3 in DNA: TGTGCCAGCAGTTACACAGGAGCAACTAATGAAAAACTGTTTTTT. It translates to CASSYTGATNEKLFF.

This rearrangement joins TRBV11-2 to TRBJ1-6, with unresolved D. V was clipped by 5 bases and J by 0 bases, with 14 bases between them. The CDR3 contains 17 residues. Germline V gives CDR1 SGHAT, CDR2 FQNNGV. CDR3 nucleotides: TGTGCCAGCAGCACTTATCCGATGAGCTCCTATAATTCACCCCTCCACTTT. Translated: CASSTYPMSSYNSPLHF.

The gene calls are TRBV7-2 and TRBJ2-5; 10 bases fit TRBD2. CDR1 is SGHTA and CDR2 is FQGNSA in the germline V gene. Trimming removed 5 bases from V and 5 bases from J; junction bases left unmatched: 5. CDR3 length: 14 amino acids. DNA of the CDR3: TGTGCCAGCAGCAGCGGGAGGGCCCGGGAGACCCAGTACTTC. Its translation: CASSSGRARETQYF.

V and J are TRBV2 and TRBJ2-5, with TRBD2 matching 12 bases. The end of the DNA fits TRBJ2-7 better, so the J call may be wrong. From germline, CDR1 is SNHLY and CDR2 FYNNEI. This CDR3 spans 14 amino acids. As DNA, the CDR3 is TGTGCCACCAAGACTAGCGGGGGCTCCTACGAGCAGTACTTC. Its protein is CATKTSGGSYEQYF.

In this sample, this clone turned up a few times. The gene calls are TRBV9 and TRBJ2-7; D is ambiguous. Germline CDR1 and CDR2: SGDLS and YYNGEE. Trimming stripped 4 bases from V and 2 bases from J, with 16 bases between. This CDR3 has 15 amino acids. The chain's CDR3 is CASSPRFGLAYEQYF. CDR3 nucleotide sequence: TGTGCCAGCAGCCCCCGATTCGGTTTAGCCTACGAGCAGTACTTC.

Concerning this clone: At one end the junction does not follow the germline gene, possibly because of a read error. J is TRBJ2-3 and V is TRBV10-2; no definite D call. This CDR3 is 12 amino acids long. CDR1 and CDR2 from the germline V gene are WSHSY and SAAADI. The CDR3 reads CVSSEFEDTQYF. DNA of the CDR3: TGCGTCAGCAGTGAGTTTGAGGATACGCAGTATTTT.

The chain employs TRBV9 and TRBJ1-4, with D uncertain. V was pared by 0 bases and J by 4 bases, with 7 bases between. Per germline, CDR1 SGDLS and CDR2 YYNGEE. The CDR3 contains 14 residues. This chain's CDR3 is CASSVGADNEKLFF. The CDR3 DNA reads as TGTGCCAGCAGCGTAGGAGCGGATAATGAAAAACTGTTTTTT.

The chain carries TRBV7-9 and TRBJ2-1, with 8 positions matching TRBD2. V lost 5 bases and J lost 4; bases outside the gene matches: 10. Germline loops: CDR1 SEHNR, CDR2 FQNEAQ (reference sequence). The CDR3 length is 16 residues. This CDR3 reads CASSPPGLAAYNEQFF. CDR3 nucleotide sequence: TGTGCCAGCAGCCCTCCCGGACTAGCAGCTTACAATGAGCAGTTCTTC. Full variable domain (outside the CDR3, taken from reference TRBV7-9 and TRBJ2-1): DTGVSQNPRHKITKRGQNVTFRCDPISEHNRLYWYRQTLGQGPEFLTYFQNEAQLEKSRLLSDRFSAERPKGSFSTLEIQRTEQGDSAMYLCASSPPGLAAYNEQFFGPGTRLTVL.

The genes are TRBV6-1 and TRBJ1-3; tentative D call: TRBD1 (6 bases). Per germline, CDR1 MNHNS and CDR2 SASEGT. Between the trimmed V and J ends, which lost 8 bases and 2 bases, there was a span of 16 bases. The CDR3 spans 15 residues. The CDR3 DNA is TGTGCCAGCCTAGACAGGCCGAGGGCTGGAAACACCATATATTTT. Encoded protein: CASLDRPRAGNTIYF.

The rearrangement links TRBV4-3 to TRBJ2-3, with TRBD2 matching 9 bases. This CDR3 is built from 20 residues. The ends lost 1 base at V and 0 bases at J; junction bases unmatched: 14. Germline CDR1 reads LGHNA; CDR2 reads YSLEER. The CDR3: CASSQGRGRGGLLSTDTQYF. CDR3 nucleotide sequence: TGCGCCAGCAGCCAAGGAAGGGGGCGGGGGGGCCTGTTAAGCACAGATACGCAGTATTTT.

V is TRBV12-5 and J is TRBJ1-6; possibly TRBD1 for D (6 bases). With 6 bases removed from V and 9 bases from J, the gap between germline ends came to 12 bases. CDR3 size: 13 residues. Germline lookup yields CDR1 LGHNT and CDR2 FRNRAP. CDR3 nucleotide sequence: TGTGCTAGTGGGCCAGGGGCGAGTTCACCCCTCCACTTT. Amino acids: CASGPGASSPLHF.

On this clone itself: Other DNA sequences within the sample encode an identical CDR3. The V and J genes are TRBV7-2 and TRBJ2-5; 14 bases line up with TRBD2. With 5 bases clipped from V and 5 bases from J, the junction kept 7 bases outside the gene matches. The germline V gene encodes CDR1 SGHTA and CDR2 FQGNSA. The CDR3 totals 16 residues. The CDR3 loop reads CASSLGLAGGGETQYF. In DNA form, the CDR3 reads TGTGCCAGCAGCCTCGGACTAGCGGGGGGTGGGGAGACCCAGTACTTC.

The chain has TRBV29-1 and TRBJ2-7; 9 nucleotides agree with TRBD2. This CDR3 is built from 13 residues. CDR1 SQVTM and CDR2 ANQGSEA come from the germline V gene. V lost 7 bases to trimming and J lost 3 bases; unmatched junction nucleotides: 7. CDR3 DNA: TGCAGCGCTCAAAGCGGGGGGTTCTACGAGCAGTACTTC. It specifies CSAQSGGFYEQYF.

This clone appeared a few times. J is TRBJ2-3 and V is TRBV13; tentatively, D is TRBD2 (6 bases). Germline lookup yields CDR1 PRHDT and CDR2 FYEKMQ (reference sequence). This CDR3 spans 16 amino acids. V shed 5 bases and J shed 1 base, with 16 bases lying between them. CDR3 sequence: CASSASRGLRTDTQYF. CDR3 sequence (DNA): TGTGCCAGCAGCGCCTCAAGGGGACTCCGCACAGATACGCAGTATTTT.

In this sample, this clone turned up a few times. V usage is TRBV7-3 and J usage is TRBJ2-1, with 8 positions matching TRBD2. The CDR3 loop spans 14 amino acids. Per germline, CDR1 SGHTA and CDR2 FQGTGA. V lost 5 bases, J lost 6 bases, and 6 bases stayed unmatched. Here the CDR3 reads CASSRTGTSNEQFF. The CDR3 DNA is TGTGCCAGCAGCAGAACCGGGACTAGCAATGAGCAGTTCTTC.

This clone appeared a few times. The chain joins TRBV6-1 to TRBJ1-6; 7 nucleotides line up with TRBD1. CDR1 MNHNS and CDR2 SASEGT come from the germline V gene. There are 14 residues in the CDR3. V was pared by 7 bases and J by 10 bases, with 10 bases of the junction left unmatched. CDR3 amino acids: CASKDRQSRSPLHF. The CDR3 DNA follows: TGTGCCAGCAAGGACAGGCAATCGAGGTCACCCCTCCACTTT.

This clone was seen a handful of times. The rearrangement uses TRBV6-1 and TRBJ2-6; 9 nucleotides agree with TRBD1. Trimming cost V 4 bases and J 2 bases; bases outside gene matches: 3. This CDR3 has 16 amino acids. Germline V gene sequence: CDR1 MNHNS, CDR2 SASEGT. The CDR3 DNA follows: TGTGCCAGCAGTGTAACAGGGGGCGCTGGGGCCAACGTCCTGACTTTC. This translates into CASSVTGGAGANVLTF.

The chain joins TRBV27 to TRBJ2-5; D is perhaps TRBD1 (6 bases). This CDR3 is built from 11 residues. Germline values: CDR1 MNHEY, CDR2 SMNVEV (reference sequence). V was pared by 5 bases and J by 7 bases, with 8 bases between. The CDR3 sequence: CASSIQGTQYF. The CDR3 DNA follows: TGTGCCAGCAGTATACAGGGGACCCAGTACTTC.

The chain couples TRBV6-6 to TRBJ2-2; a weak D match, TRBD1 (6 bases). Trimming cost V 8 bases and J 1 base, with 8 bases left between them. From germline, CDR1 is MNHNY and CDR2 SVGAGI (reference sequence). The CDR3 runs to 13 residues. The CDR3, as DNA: TGTGCCAGCCAGGGACAGAACACCGGGGAGCTGTTTTTT. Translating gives CASQGQNTGELFF.

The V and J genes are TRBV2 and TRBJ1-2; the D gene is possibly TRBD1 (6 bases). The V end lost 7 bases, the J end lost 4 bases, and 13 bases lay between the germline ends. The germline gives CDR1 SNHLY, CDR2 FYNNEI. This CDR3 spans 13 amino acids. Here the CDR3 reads CASNEQGPYGYTF. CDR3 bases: TGTGCCAGCAATGAGCAGGGGCCCTATGGCTACACCTTC.

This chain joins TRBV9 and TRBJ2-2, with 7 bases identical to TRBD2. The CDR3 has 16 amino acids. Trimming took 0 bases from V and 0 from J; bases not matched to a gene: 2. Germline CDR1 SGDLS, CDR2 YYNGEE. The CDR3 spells CASSVGAGPNTGELFF. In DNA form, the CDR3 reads TGTGCCAGCAGCGTAGGAGCGGGGCCGAACACCGGGGAGCTGTTTTTT.